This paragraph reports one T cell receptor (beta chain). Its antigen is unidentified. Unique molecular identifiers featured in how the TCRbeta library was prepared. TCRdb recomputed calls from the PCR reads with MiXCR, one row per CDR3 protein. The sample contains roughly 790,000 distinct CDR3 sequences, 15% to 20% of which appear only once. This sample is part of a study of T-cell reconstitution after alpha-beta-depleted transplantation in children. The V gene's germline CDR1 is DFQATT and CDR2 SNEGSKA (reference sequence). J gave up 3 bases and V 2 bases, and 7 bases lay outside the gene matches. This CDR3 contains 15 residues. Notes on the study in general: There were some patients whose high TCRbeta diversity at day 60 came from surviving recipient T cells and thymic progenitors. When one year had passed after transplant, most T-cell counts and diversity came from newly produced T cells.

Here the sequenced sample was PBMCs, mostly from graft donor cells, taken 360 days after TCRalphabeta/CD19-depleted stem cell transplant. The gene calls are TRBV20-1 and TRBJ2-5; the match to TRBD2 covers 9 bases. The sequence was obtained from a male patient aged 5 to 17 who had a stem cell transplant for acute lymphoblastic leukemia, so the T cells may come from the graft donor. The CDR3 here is CSARPLAGVEETQYF. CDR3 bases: TGCAGTGCTAGACCCTTAGCGGGAGTAGAAGAGACCCAGTACTTC.